The sequence of this TCR beta chain was determined in a study of graft-versus-host responses after intestinal transplantation. CDR1 is MNHEY, CDR2 SVGAGI, per germline. This CDR3 contains 13 residues. V lost 5 bases to trimming and J lost 5 bases; unmatched junction nucleotides: 6. Generated by immunoSEQ multiplex PCR, the TCRdb table keeps only in-frame clones and is missing some. This sample has about 88,000 clones; roughly 89% occur once, and the top ten carry about 0.3%. As to this clone: The antigen remains undetermined.

The TCR was taken from a human donor who received an intestinal transplant. The chain recombines TRBV6-5 with TRBJ2-7; TRBD1 aligns across 7 bases. Material: unstimulated CD4+ T cells sorted from spleen or lymph node cells, obtained before intestinal transplant. The CDR3 region is CASSTTRGHEQYF. In DNA form, the CDR3 reads TGTGCCAGCAGTACTACAAGGGGGCACGAGCAGTACTTC.